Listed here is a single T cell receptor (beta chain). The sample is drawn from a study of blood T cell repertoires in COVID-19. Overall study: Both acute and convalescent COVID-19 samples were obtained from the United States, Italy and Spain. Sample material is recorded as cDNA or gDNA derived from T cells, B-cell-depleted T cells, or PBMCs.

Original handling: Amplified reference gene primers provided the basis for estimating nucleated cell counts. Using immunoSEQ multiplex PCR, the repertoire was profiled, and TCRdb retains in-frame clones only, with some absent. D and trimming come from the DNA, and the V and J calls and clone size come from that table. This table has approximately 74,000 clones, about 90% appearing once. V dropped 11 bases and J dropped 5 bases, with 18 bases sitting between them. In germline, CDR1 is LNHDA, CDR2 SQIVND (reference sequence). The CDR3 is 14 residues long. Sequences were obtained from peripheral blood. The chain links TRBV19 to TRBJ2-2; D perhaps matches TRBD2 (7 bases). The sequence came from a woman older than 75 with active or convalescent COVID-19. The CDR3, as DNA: TGTGCCTCCTTGGGGGGGGGCATAACCGGGGAGCTGTTTTTT. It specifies CASLGGGITGELFF.